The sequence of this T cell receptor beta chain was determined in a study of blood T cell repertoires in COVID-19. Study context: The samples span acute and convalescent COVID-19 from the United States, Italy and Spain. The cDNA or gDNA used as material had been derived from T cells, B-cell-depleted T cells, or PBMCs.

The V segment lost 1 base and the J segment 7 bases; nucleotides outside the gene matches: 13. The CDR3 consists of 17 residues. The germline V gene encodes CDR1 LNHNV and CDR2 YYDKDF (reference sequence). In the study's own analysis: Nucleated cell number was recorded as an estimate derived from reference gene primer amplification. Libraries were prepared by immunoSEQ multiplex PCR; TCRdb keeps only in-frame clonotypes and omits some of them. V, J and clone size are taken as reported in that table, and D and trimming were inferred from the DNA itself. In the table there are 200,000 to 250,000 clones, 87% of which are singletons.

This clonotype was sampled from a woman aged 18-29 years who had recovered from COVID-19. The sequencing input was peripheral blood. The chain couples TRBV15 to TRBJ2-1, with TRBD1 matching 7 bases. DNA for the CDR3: TGTGCCACCAGCAGAGGACCGGTAGGGGGCATAGGAAATGAGCAGTTCTTC. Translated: CATSRGPVGGIGNEQFF.